This T cell receptor beta chain was sequenced for a study of breast tumors, draining lymph nodes, adjacent tissues. This CDR3 spans 14 amino acids. Unmatched junction bases numbered 7, after V lost 2 bases and J lost 7 bases. CDR1 is SGHRS and CDR2 is YFSETQ in the germline V gene. The study, taken as a whole, reports: The lymph node origin of tumor T cells was framed as consistent with a hypothesis, not demonstrated. Tumor repertoires ranked between lymph nodes and nontumor tissue in diversity, with V and J gene preferences. Data fit most tumor T cells coming from lymph node, expanding in tumor. Luminal-like breast cancer showed significantly greater tumor-nontumor repertoire similarity than basal-like breast cancer did.

Each CDR3 protein is one row after TCRdb ran MiXCR on the multiplex PCR reads. This table has 65,000 to 80,000 distinct CDR3 sequences, under 25% appearing once. This clonotype was seen at least ten times. What it binds is not known. Axillary draining lymph nodes of breast cancer patients supplied the node samples. Sequencing was done on a sample of axillary lymph node tissue. This clonotype was obtained from a female donor with breast cancer. Some clones in this sample may be carry-over from other donors' samples. This chain uses TRBV5-1 with TRBJ1-2, with 8 nucleotides matching TRBD1. The chain's CDR3 is CASSFGTGRSGYTF. CDR3 DNA: TGCGCCAGCAGCTTCGGGACAGGACGGTCTGGCTACACCTTC.